A single sample is the source of the 25 T cell receptor beta chains below, sequenced in a study of cytomegalovirus exposure and HLA in healthy donors. Primers: 60 Vbeta forward and 13 Jbeta reverse. The protocol was immunoSEQ multiplex PCR, while the TCRdb copy is restricted to in-frame clones and leaves out a portion. The repertoire holds nearly 200,000 clones, with over 70% as singletons. Specimen: PBMCs. These receptors were obtained from a man aged 30-40 years in good health and CMV-seronegative.

The chain has TRBV7-8 and TRBJ1-5; D is perhaps TRBD1 (6 bases). The V end was cut by 4 bases, the J end by 0 bases, with 19 bases between. CDR1 SGHVS and CDR2 FQNEAQ come from the germline V gene. The CDR3 has 18 residues. The CDR3 sequence is CASSSGRGRIYSNQPQHF. In DNA form, the CDR3 reads TGTGCCAGCAGCTCGGGGAGGGGGAGGATATATAGCAATCAGCCCCAGCATTTT. The full variable domain, in which reference TRBV7-8 and TRBJ1-5 provide the parts outside the CDR3, is GAGVSQSPRYKVAKRGQDVALRCDPISGHVSLFWYQQALGQGPEFLTYFQNEAQLDKSGLPSDRFFAERPEGSVSTLKIQRTQQEDSAVYLCASSSGRGRIYSNQPQHFGDGTRLSIL.

V usage is TRBV7-2 and J usage is TRBJ2-4; D is unresolved. V gave up 1 base and J gave up 0 bases, with 7 bases separating them. Germline CDR1 and CDR2: SGHTA and FQGNSA. The CDR3 is made up of 15 amino acids. The CDR3 DNA reads TGTGCCAGCAGCTTAGATAGCATAGCCAAAAACATTCAGTACTTC. Its protein is CASSLDSIAKNIQYF.

The CDR3 DNA is TGTGCCAGCAAAGGAGGGACAGGATTCAATCAGCCCCAGCATTTT. Translating it yields CASKGGTGFNQPQHF. V and J are TRBV28 and TRBJ1-5; 8 nucleotides match TRBD1. The CDR3 sequence is 15 residues long. The V and J ends lost 7 bases and 3 bases, in that order; junction bases with no gene match: 8. Germline V lookup: CDR1 MDHEN, CDR2 SYDVKM.

The gene calls are TRBV19 and TRBJ1-6; D possibly corresponds to TRBD1 (6 bases). V lost 5 bases and J lost 8, with 19 bases in between. Germline CDR1 is LNHDA and CDR2 is SQIVND (reference sequence). The CDR3 loop spans 16 amino acids. CDR3 loop: CASSVSTGVGDSPLHF. The CDR3 DNA reads as TGTGCCAGTAGTGTTTCGACAGGAGTAGGTGATTCACCCCTCCACTTT. The full variable domain, in which reference TRBV19 and TRBJ1-6 provide the parts outside the CDR3, is DGGITQSPKYLFRKEGQNVTLSCEQNLNHDAMYWYRQDPGQGLRLIYYSQIVNDFQKGDIAEGYSVSREKKESFPLTVTSAQKNPTAFYLCASSVSTGVGDSPLHFGNGTRLTVT.

The chain carries TRBV27 and TRBJ1-2; the match to TRBD1 covers 7 bases. The CDR3 runs to 16 residues. The J segment lost 6 bases and the V segment lost 6 bases, leaving 16 bases of the junction unmatched. Germline lookup yields CDR1 MNHEY and CDR2 SMNVEV (reference sequence). DNA for the CDR3: TGTGCCAGCAGCTTCAACTTAGGGGGCGGAATACATGGCTACACCTTC. Residues: CASSFNLGGGIHGYTF.

The CDR3: CASSRTSSGEQFF. CDR3 DNA sequence: TGTGCCAGCAGCCGGACGAGCAGCGGGGAGCAGTTCTTC. The genes are TRBV6-5 and TRBJ2-1, with a tentative D call TRBD2 (6 bases). V was pared by 6 bases and J by 10 bases, with 16 bases between. Per germline, CDR1 MNHEY and CDR2 SVGAGI. The CDR3 consists of 13 residues.

This clone showed up just a few times. This chain uses TRBV27 with TRBJ1-1; no reliable D call. Trimming pared 0 bases from V and 7 bases from J, leaving 9 bases between. This CDR3 is built from 13 residues. Looked up from germline, CDR1 is MNHEY and CDR2 is SMNVEV (reference sequence). As DNA, the CDR3 is TGTGCCAGCAGTTTATCGCGGGAGTTTGAAGCTTTCTTT. Its translation is CASSLSREFEAFF.

A single count supports this clone. The V call is TRBV28, the J call TRBJ2-7, with 10 bases fitting TRBD2. CDR1 and CDR2 from the germline V gene are MDHEN and SYDVKM. The CDR3 extends over 16 amino acids. With V trimmed by 2 bases and J by 6 bases, 10 bases remained unmatched. CDR3 loop: CASSLLSGGWESEQYF. CDR3 nucleotide sequence: TGTGCCAGCAGTTTACTTAGCGGGGGGTGGGAGAGCGAGCAGTACTTC.

The CDR3 DNA is TGTGCCAGCAGCGCAAACAGGGTGGGCGAGCAGTACTTC. It specifies CASSANRVGEQYF. The chain couples TRBV6-1 to TRBJ2-5; tentatively, D is TRBD1 (6 bases). The better agreement between TRBJ2-7 and the DNA end casts doubt on the J call. The V gene's germline CDR1 is MNHNS and CDR2 SASEGT. The CDR3 is made up of 13 amino acids.

V and J are TRBV27 and TRBJ2-7; 11 nucleotides agree with TRBD2. The CDR3 is 19 residues long. Germline loops: CDR1 MNHEY, CDR2 SMNVEV (reference sequence). V dropped 5 bases and J dropped 6; count of bases not matched to a gene: 21. CDR3 coding DNA: TGTGCCAGCAGTCCGAACAACATAGCGGGAGGGAATGTGGTCGGCGAGCAGTACTTC. It translates to CASSPNNIAGGNVVGEQYF.

The chain joins TRBV5-1 to TRBJ1-2; 8 bases match TRBD1. The germline CDR1 and CDR2 sequences are SGHRS and YFSETQ. The CDR3 covers 13 residues. With 6 bases clipped from V and 6 bases from J, the junction kept 7 bases outside the gene matches. The CDR3 loop is CASKDRGFDGYTF. CDR3 nucleotide sequence: TGCGCCAGCAAAGACAGGGGATTTGATGGCTACACCTTC.

The chain has TRBV10-2 and TRBJ2-7; a possible D gene is TRBD1 (6 bases). CDR1 is WSHSY and CDR2 is SAAADI in the germline V gene. Trimming stripped 3 bases from V and 3 bases from J, with 9 bases between. This CDR3 comprises 13 residues. The chain's CDR3 is CASSEYRVYEQYF. CDR3 DNA: TGCGCCAGCAGTGAATACAGGGTCTACGAGCAGTACTTC.

V gene TRBV13 combines with J gene TRBJ2-2; 7 nucleotides line up with TRBD1. This CDR3 is 15 amino acids long. V dropped 2 bases and J dropped 6; count of bases not matched to a gene: 6. The germline gives CDR1 PRHDT, CDR2 FYEKMQ (reference sequence). As DNA, the CDR3 is TGTGCCAGCAGCTTATACTCACAGGGGTCCGGGGAGCTGTTTTTT. Residues: CASSLYSQGSGELFF. Full variable domain (outside the CDR3, taken from reference TRBV13 and TRBJ2-2): AAGVIQSPRHLIKEKRETATLKCYPIPRHDTVYWYQQGPGQDPQFLISFYEKMQSDKGSIPDRFSAQQFSDYHSELNMSSLELGDSALYFCASSLYSQGSGELFFGEGSRLTVL.

Concerning this clone: The sample has other DNA sequences that encode this CDR3 too. The chain links TRBV6-4 to TRBJ2-6, with 10 bases matching TRBD1. Germline CDR1 is MRHNA and CDR2 is SNTAGT. V gave up 7 bases and J gave up 0 bases; unmatched junction bases: 12. The CDR3 extends over 19 amino acids. The CDR3 bases are TGTGCCAGCACGGCTCCCGGGACAGGGGCCTTCTCTGGGGCCAACGTCCTGACTTTC. Translation gives CASTAPGTGAFSGANVLTF.

V gene TRBV29-1 combines with J gene TRBJ2-7, with TRBD1 identical over 7 bases. The junction had 5 bases not matched to a gene; V was cut back by 6 bases and J by 3 bases. This CDR3 region has 12 residues. Germline V gene data show CDR1 as SQVTM and CDR2 as ANQGSEA. The CDR3 bases are TGCAGCGTACCGGGACAGAACTACGAGCAGTACTTC. Protein product: CSVPGQNYEQYF.

V gene TRBV19 combines with J gene TRBJ2-1, with 7 positions matching TRBD2. V lost 7 bases and J lost 4; bases outside the gene matches: 13. CDR1 LNHDA and CDR2 SQIVND come from the germline V gene (reference sequence). The CDR3 runs to 16 residues. CDR3 in amino acids: CASTLGGRQQYNEQFF. For the CDR3, the DNA is TGTGCCAGTACCCTAGGCGGGAGACAACAATACAATGAGCAGTTCTTC.

This chain links TRBV28 with TRBJ2-7, with D possibly being TRBD1 (6 bases). Germline V CDR1 and CDR2: MDHEN, SYDVKM. V gave up 7 bases and J gave up 0 bases, with 19 bases separating them. The CDR3 length is 16 residues. CDR3 sequence reads: CASIGSAGASSYEQYF. The CDR3 nucleotides are TGTGCCAGCATCGGTTCCGCAGGGGCTAGCTCCTACGAGCAGTACTTC.

The rearrangement uses TRBV9 and TRBJ2-1; 15 bases align to TRBD2. J lost 4 bases, V lost 0 bases, and 2 bases had no gene match. Per germline, CDR1 SGDLS and CDR2 YYNGEE. The CDR3 is 17 amino acids. CDR3 sequence reads: CASSVGGTSGRYNEQFF. The CDR3 DNA reads as TGTGCCAGCAGCGTAGGAGGGACTAGCGGGAGGTACAATGAGCAGTTCTTC. The full variable domain, rest sourced from reference TRBV9 and TRBJ2-1, is DSGVTQTPKHLITATGQRVTLRCSPRSGDLSVYWYQQSLDQGLQFLIQYYNGEERAKGNILERFSAQQFPDLHSELNLSSLELGDSALYFCASSVGGTSGRYNEQFFGPGTRLTVL.

CDR3 loop: CASSLAGQLSETQYF. The CDR3 bases are TGTGCCAGCAGCTTAGCTGGACAGCTTTCGGAGACCCAGTACTTC. The chain is built from TRBV7-9 and TRBJ2-5, with D perhaps TRBD1 (6 bases). Trimming took off 0 bases at V and 5 bases at J, with 13 bases between the two ends. Germline V lookup: CDR1 SEHNR, CDR2 FQNEAQ (reference sequence). This CDR3 is built from 15 residues.

CDR3 loop: CASSLGAGGNIQYF. The CDR3 DNA is TGTGCCAGCAGCTTGGGGGCAGGGGGCAACATTCAGTACTTC. The V call is TRBV5-6, the J call TRBJ2-4, with TRBD1 matching over 8 bases. This CDR3 is 14 amino acids long. The V gene end was trimmed by 0 bases and the J gene end by 7 bases; junction bases not matched to a gene: 3. CDR1 and CDR2 (germline): SGHDT, YYEEEE.

The V call is TRBV21-1, the J call TRBJ2-5; the table's TRBD2 call for D was not verified on the DNA. TRBV21-1 is a recognized pseudogene. The length of the CDR3 is 17 residues. Here the CDR3 DNA reads TGTGCCAGCAGCAAAGCGCAAGCGCAGGAGGTACTGGAGACCCAGTACTTC. The encoded protein is CASSKAQAQEVLETQYF.

J is TRBJ2-2 and V is TRBV6-4; 7 positions match TRBD1. This CDR3 is 14 amino acids long. Trimming at V came to 7 bases and at J to 3 bases, leaving 5 bases not matched to a gene. The germline gives CDR1 MRHNA, CDR2 SNTAGT. The CDR3 loop is CASTGTADTGELFF. CDR3 bases: TGTGCCAGCACCGGGACAGCAGACACCGGGGAGCTGTTTTTT.

The chain carries TRBV5-4 and TRBJ2-3; 7 bases align to TRBD1. The J segment lost 1 base and the V segment lost 0 bases, leaving 5 bases of the junction unmatched. Germline loops: CDR1 SGHNT, CDR2 YYREEE (reference sequence). This CDR3 contains 16 residues. CDR3 region: CASSLGPTGRTDTQYF. CDR3 coding DNA: TGTGCCAGCAGCTTGGGTCCGACAGGGCGCACAGATACGCAGTATTTT.

This clone was counted once. The rearrangement uses TRBV4-2 and TRBJ2-1; TRBD1 aligns across 8 bases. Germline lookup yields CDR1 LGHNA and CDR2 YNFKEQ. This CDR3 contains 14 residues. V was clipped by 3 bases and J by 6 bases; unmatched bases: 4. CDR3 sequence: CASSQVTGANEQFF. Here the CDR3 DNA reads TGTGCCAGCAGCCAGGTGACAGGGGCCAATGAGCAGTTCTTC.

The V and J genes are TRBV7-6 and TRBJ1-6, with TRBD1 matching 10 bases. Germline CDR1 reads SGHVS; CDR2 reads FNYEAQ. The CDR3 has 17 amino acids. J gave up 6 bases and V 5 bases, and 10 bases lay outside the gene matches. DNA for the CDR3: TGTGCCAGCAGCACGGGACAGGGGCTGGGACCTAATTCACCCCTCCACTTT. This encodes CASSTGQGLGPNSPLHF.